Only a few counts were recorded for the clone carrying this T cell receptor delta chain. The sample belongs to a study of gamma-delta chains in newborns, infants, children. Looking at the study overall: Polyclonal expansion of innate γδ T cells after birth follows microbial exposure.

TCRdb redid the clone calls on the reads with CATT. The sample has some 12,000 delta-chain clones; about 8.6% are singletons. Germline CDR1 reads GEAIGNYY; CDR2 reads EKD. V lost 2 bases to trimming and J lost 0 bases; unmatched junction nucleotides: 7. The CDR3 extends over 16 amino acids. The sequenced sample consisted of blood. The receptor's source is a child who was a newborn, infant or young child, either healthy, febrile or measles-vaccinated (not recorded which). This chain joins TRDV2 and TRDJ1, with TRDD3 identical over 8 bases. The CDR3 loop is CACDKLGATHTDKLIF. CDR3 bases: TGTGCCTGTGACAAACTGGGGGCCACCCACACCGATAAACTCATCTTT.